The T cell receptor beta chain under discussion was sequenced for a study of blood T cell repertoires in COVID-19. Per the original data handling: Nucleated cell counts were estimated from reference gene primer amplification. Only in-frame clones appear in the TCRdb table, and some are missing; sequencing was by immunoSEQ multiplex PCR. V and J calls and clone size are as listed in that table; D and trimming were resolved from the DNA. The sample has some 160,000 clones, around four fifths seen once. V lost 5 bases and J lost 0; bases outside the gene matches: 9. Germline CDR1 and CDR2: SNHLY and FYNNEI. CDR3 length: 18 amino acids.

The sequenced sample consisted of peripheral blood. This TCR came from a woman of 80 years or more with acute or convalescent COVID-19. The rearrangement links TRBV2 to TRBJ2-2; 10 nucleotides agree with TRBD1. CDR3 nucleotides: TGTGCCAGCAGTCCCGGGACAGGGGTTGTATCGAACACCGGGGAGCTGTTTTTT. Translating it yields CASSPGTGVVSNTGELFF.